This entry is about one TCR beta chain. Trimming left V 3 bases short and J 2 bases short, with 16 bases between. From germline, CDR1 is LGHDT and CDR2 YNNKEL (reference sequence). There are 16 residues in the CDR3. This specimen comes from a study of control samples from healthy donors and cancer patients. The assay was immunoSEQ multiplex PCR, and TCRdb's table has in-frame clones only and misses some. Of some 120,000 clones in the sample, approximately 87% are singletons; the top ten hold roughly 3%. The sequencing sample was made of blood. The chain has TRBV3-1 (or the pseudogene TRBV3-2) and TRBJ1-1; perhaps TRBD1 as D (5 bases). The receptor's source is a man aged 60 to 69 in good health. The CDR3 is CASSQTSLGPNTEAFF. CDR3 in DNA: TGTGCCAGCAGCCAGACGTCTTTGGGGCCAAACACTGAAGCTTTCTTT.